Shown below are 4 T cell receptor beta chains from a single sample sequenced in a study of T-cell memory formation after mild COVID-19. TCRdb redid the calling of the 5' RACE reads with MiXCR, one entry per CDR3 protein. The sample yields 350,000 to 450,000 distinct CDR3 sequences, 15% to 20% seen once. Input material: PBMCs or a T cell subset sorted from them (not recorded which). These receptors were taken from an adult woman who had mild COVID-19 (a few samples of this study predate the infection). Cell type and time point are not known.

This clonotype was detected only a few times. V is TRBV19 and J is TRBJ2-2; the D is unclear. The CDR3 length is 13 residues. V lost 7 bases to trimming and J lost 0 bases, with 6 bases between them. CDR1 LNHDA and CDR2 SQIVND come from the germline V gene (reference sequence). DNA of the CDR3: TGTGCCAGTACGAACCCGAACACCGGGGAGCTGTTTTTT. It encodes CASTNPNTGELFF.

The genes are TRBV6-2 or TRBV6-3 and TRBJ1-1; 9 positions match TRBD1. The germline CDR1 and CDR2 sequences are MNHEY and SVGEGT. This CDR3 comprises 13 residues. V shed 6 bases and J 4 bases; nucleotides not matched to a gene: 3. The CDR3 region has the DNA TGTGCCAGCAGAAGACAGGGGGGCACTGAAGCTTTCTTT. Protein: CASRRQGGTEAFF.

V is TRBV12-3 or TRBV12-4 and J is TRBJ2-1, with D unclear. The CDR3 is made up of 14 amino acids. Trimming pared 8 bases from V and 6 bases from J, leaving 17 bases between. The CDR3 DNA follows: TGTGCCAGCGGATACGGGCGGCAACCCAATGAGCAGTTCTTC. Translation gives CASGYGRQPNEQFF.

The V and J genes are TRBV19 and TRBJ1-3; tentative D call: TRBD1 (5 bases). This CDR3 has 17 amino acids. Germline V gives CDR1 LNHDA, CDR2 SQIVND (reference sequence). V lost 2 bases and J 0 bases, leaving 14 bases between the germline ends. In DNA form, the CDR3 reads TGTGCCAGTAGTATATTTTCGTACGGGGGCTCTGGAAACACCATATATTTT. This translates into CASSIFSYGGSGNTIYF.